This TCR beta chain was captured in a study of T cell responses to AZD1222 COVID-19 vaccine. Overall study findings and caveats: Clonal diversity was possibly underestimated, and white British individuals and females predominated among donors.

Clones were sequenced by immunoSEQ multiplex PCR, and TCRdb holds only the in-frame ones, with some missing. The data contain tens of thousands of clones, 75% to 95% of them singletons. Trimming cost V 2 bases and J 5 bases; bases outside gene matches: 3. CDR3 length equals 16 residues. Germline-derived CDR1 and CDR2 are MDHEN and SYDVKM. As concerns this clone: The target antigen is unknown.

This specimen was peripheral blood, taken 28 days after the second AZD1222 dose. This rearrangement joins TRBV28 to TRBJ2-5, with 15 bases aligning to TRBD2. The clonotype comes from an adult who received the AZD1222 COVID-19 vaccine. This CDR3 is CASSLGLAGGPETQYF. The CDR3 region has the DNA TGTGCCAGCAGTTTAGGACTAGCGGGAGGGCCGGAGACCCAGTACTTC.